This T cell receptor (beta chain) appears in the sequencing data of a study of regulatory T cells in long-lasting Graves disease. Findings and caveats of the study: Clonotypes that were public and shared totalled a few thousand in persistent patients versus 850 to 1,000 in new patients.

This clonotype was observed a few times. Its target is not known. Sample time point: newly diagnosed GD, antithyroid drugs for less than 3 months. There was RNA extracted from PBMCs, and the TCR library was made from it. Building the TCR beta libraries relied on iRepertoire HTBI primers, and CDR3 regions underwent Arm-PCR. TCRdb re-called the multiplex PCR reads through MiXCR, storing one row per CDR3 protein. Of about 500,000 distinct CDR3 sequences listed, roughly 16% are singletons. The sample also formed part of further work on T cells in Graves' hyperthyroidism and ophthalmopathy.

Sample: peripheral blood mononuclear cells (PBMCs), taken at new diagnosis, from a patient treated with antithyroid drugs. The source of this sequence is a middle-aged man with Graves disease.

The CDR3: CASTRTGGSNQPQHF. In nucleotides, the CDR3 is TGCGCCAGCACCCGGACAGGGGGAAGCAATCAGCCCCAGCATTTT. The genes are TRBV5-1 and TRBJ1-5; 10 bases map to TRBD1. The CDR3 consists of 15 residues. Germline lookup yields CDR1 SGHRS and CDR2 YFSETQ. V lost 6 bases and J lost 1; bases outside the gene matches: 4. The whole variable domain, filled in from reference TRBV5-1 and TRBJ1-5, reads KAGVTQTPRYLIKTRGQQVTLSCSPISGHRSVSWYQQTPGQGLQFLFEYFSETQRNKGNFPGRFSGRQFSNSRSEMNVSTLELGDSALYLCASTRTGGSNQPQHFGDGTRLSIL.